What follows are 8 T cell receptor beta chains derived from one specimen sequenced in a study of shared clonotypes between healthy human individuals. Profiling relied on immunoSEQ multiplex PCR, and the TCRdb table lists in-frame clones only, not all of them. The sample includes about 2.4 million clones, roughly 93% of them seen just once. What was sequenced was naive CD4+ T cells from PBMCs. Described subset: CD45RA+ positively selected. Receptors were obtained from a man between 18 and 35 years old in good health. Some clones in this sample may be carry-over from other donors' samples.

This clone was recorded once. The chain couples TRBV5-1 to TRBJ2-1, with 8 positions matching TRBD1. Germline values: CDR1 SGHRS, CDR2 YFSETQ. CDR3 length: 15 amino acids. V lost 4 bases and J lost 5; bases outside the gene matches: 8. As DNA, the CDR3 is TGCGCCAGCAGCCCCGGACAGGGCCACCACAATGAGCAGTTCTTC. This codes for CASSPGQGHHNEQFF.

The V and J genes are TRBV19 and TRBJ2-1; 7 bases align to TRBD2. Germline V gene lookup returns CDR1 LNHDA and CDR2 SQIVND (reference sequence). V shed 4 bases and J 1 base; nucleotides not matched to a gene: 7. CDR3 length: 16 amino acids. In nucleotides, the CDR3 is TGTGCCAGTAGTACTCGACTAGCTCAATCCTACAATGAGCAGTTCTTC. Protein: CASSTRLAQSYNEQFF.

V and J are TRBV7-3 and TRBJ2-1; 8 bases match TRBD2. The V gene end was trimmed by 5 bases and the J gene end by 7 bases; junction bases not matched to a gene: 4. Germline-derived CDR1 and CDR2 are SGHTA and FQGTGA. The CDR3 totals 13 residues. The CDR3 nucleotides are TGTGCCAGCAGCCCGGTAGCGGGGAATGAGCAGTTCTTC. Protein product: CASSPVAGNEQFF.

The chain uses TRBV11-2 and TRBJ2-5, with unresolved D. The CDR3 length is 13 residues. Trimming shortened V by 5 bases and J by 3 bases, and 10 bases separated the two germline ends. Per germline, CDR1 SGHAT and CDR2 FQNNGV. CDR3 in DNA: TGTGCCAGCAGCCCGGGTCTGGAAGAGACCCAGTACTTC. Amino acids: CASSPGLEETQYF. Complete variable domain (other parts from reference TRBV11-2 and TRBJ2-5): EAGVAQSPRYKIIEKRQSVAFWCNPISGHATLYWYQQILGQGPKLLIQFQNNGVVDDSQLPKDRFSAERLKGVDSTLKIQPAKLEDSAVYLCASSPGLEETQYFGPGTRLLVL.

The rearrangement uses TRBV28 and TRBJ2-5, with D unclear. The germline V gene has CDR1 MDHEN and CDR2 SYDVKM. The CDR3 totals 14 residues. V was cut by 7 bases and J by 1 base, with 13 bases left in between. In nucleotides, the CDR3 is TGTGCCAGCACCCGGTTAGGGTTCCAAGAGACCCAGTACTTC. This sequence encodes CASTRLGFQETQYF.

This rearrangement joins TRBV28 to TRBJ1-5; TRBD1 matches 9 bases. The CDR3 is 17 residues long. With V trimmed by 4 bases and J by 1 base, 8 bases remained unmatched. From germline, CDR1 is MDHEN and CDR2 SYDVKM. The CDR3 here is CASSWGTGPQSNQPQHF. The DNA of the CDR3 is TGTGCCAGCAGTTGGGGGACAGGGCCTCAGAGCAATCAGCCCCAGCATTTT.

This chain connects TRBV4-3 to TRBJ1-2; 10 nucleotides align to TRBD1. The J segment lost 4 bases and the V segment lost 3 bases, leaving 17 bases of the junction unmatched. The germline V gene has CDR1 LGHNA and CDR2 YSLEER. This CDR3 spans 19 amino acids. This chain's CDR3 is CASSQRFRPDRGLGYGYTF. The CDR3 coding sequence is TGCGCCAGCAGCCAGAGATTCCGACCCGACAGGGGGCTGGGCTATGGCTACACCTTC.

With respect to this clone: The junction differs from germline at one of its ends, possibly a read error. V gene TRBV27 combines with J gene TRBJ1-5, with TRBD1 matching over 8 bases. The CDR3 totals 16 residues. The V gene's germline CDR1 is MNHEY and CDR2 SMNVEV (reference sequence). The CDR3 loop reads CATSPRGPISNQPQHF. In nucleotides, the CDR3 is TGTGCCACCAGTCCCAGGGGGCCCATTAGCAATCAGCCCCAGCATTTT.